This T cell receptor (beta chain) was sequenced for a study of a mutant IDH1 vaccine in newly diagnosed glioma. Study context: There were eight vaccinations for patients, given in weeks 1, 3, 5, 7, 11, 15, 19 and 23.

CDR3 length equals 13 residues. The ends lost 4 bases at V and 4 bases at J; junction bases unmatched: 3. Looked up from germline, CDR1 is SGHVS and CDR2 is FQNEAQ. Here immunoSEQ multiplex PCR was the method, and the copy in TCRdb shows in-frame clones only, minus some. The table includes over 45,000 clones, under 90% detected once. Time point meaning: week 23, last vaccination. The vaccine gave 300 ug of a 20-mer mutant IDH1 peptide subcutaneously per dose. This clone was counted a few times. Its matching antigen is unknown. This clonotype was sampled from a man between 35 and 55 years old with glioma. The chain combines TRBV7-8 with TRBJ1-2; 7 bases align to TRBD1. This specimen consisted of PBMCs, obtained from a glioma patient whose treatment included an IDH1 peptide vaccine. CDR3 sequence (DNA): TGTGCCAGCAGCTCGGACAGGAGCTATGGCTACACCTTC. Translated, it gives CASSSDRSYGYTF.